Listed here are 23 T cell receptor beta chains from one sample, sequenced in a study of long-term antiretroviral therapy in people with HIV. Version v3.0 of the immunoSEQ assay was performed at survey level. TCRdb's table, derived via immunoSEQ multiplex PCR, lists solely in-frame clones and lacks some. Counted here are tens of thousands of clones, roughly 82% occurring once; the ten biggest clones make up roughly 13%. Here the sequenced sample was unsorted PBMCs, taken 0.3 years after starting antiretroviral therapy. These receptors were taken from a man in his late teens or twenties with HIV.

CDR3 DNA sequence: TGCGCCAGCAGCCGTACGCCTTACGAGCAGTACTTC. This translates into CASSRTPYEQYF. The chain carries TRBV5-1 and TRBJ2-7; D is unclear. Deletions cut 4 bases from V and 4 bases from J, with 9 bases between. The CDR3 is 12 amino acids. Germline CDR1 and CDR2: SGHRS and YFSETQ.

The sample holds a few counts of this clone. This rearrangement joins TRBV7-8 to TRBJ1-2; tentatively, D is TRBD1 (6 bases). This CDR3 is 13 amino acids long. Trimming stripped 5 bases from V and 5 bases from J, with 12 bases between. Looked up from germline, CDR1 is SGHVS and CDR2 is FQNEAQ. Written as DNA, the CDR3 is TGTGCCAGCAGCCCCGACAGGAAGTATGGCTACACCTTC. Translated: CASSPDRKYGYTF.

The gene calls are TRBV6-1 and TRBJ2-7; D remains ambiguous. Germline CDR1 MNHNS, CDR2 SASEGT. The CDR3 is 15 amino acids. V lost 4 bases, J lost 0 bases, and 13 bases lay in between. CDR3 coding DNA: TGTGCCAGCAGTGTCCCAGAATACAACTCCTACGAGCAGTACTTC. It is translated as CASSVPEYNSYEQYF.

V gene TRBV4-3 combines with J gene TRBJ2-3; unclear D gene. Trimming took 4 bases from V and 4 from J, leaving 18 bases between them. The CDR3 is 16 amino acids. Germline CDR1 reads LGHNA; CDR2 reads YSLEER. The DNA of the CDR3 is TGCGCCAGCAGCCGACGAGAATTGGGGTTTGCAGATACGCAGTATTTT. Its protein product is CASSRRELGFADTQYF.

The chain employs TRBV7-9 and TRBJ1-1; 11 nucleotides match TRBD1. CDR1 is SEHNR, CDR2 FQNEAQ, per germline (reference sequence). There are 16 residues in the CDR3. Trimming at V came to 5 bases and at J to 5 bases, leaving 10 bases not matched to a gene. This CDR3 reads CASSTGQGARETEAFF. CDR3 bases: TGTGCCAGCAGCACCGGACAGGGGGCGCGTGAAACTGAAGCTTTCTTT.

V usage is TRBV9 and J usage is TRBJ1-6; 8 bases map to TRBD1. The germline V gene has CDR1 SGDLS and CDR2 YYNGEE. Unmatched junction bases numbered 10, after V lost 4 bases and J lost 7 bases. CDR3 length equals 16 residues. For the CDR3, the DNA is TGTGCCAGCAGCCCAGGGGGCACCTCTGGGAATTCACCCCTCCACTTT. Its translation: CASSPGGTSGNSPLHF.

The genes are TRBV5-1 and TRBJ1-1; 7 nucleotides agree with TRBD1. CDR3 length: 15 amino acids. CDR1 SGHRS and CDR2 YFSETQ come from the germline V gene. The J segment lost 0 bases and the V segment lost 2 bases, leaving 4 bases of the junction unmatched. The CDR3 protein is CASSLNRGLNTEAFF. Written as DNA, the CDR3 is TGCGCCAGCAGCTTAAACAGGGGACTGAACACTGAAGCTTTCTTT.

The chain employs TRBV13 and TRBJ2-7; the match to TRBD2 covers 10 bases. The junction had 9 bases not matched to a gene; V was cut back by 5 bases and J by 2 bases. Germline V CDR1 and CDR2: PRHDT, FYEKMQ (reference sequence). The CDR3 extends over 16 amino acids. CDR3 coding DNA: TGTGCCAGCAGCCTGAGCGGGAGGGCCTTCCCCTACGAGCAGTACTTC. Translated, it gives CASSLSGRAFPYEQYF.

The rearrangement links TRBV18 to TRBJ2-7; TRBD2 is a possible D gene (6 bases). Trimming cost V 3 bases and J 4 bases, with 16 bases left between them. This CDR3 spans 15 amino acids. In germline, CDR1 is KGHSH, CDR2 LQKENI. The CDR3 nucleotides read TGTGCCAGCTCACCCCCCGGAGGGGCCAATTACGAGCAGTACTTC. The encoded protein is CASSPPGGANYEQYF.

This clone was found once. The chain is built from TRBV9 and TRBJ1-6; 9 bases match TRBD1. CDR3 size: 14 residues. Germline V gives CDR1 SGDLS, CDR2 YYNGEE. Trimming at V came to 4 bases and at J to 11 bases, leaving 7 bases not matched to a gene. CDR3 protein: CASSRGQGDTPLHF. The CDR3 coding sequence is TGTGCCAGCAGCCGGGGACAGGGTGATACACCCCTCCACTTT.

The chain combines TRBV13 with TRBJ2-6; 8 bases match TRBD1. After removal of 5 bases from V and 8 bases from J, the junction contained 5 bases not matched to a gene. The germline CDR1 and CDR2 sequences are PRHDT and FYEKMQ (reference sequence). This CDR3 region has 14 residues. The CDR3 reads CASSPQGESNVLTF. CDR3 DNA: TGTGCCAGCAGCCCACAGGGGGAATCCAACGTCCTGACTTTC.

The chain is built from TRBV6-4 and TRBJ2-1; D not certain. The germline V gene has CDR1 MRHNA and CDR2 SNTAGT. There are 14 residues in the CDR3. V was trimmed by 0 bases and J by 9 bases, leaving 12 bases between them. CDR3 loop: CASSDSPSLGEQFF. The CDR3 coding sequence is TGTGCCAGCAGTGACTCCCCTAGTCTGGGTGAGCAGTTCTTC.

J is TRBJ2-1 and V is TRBV11-2, with D uncertain. Trimming shortened V by 1 base and J by 0 bases, and 10 bases separated the two germline ends. Germline CDR1 reads SGHAT; CDR2 reads FQNNGV. This CDR3 has 16 residues. The CDR3 sequence is CASSLVGWGSYNEQFF. The CDR3 DNA sequence: TGTGCCAGCAGCTTAGTAGGGTGGGGCTCCTACAATGAGCAGTTCTTC.

Details on this clone: One junction end does not reproduce the germline sequence, and a read error may be involved. The V call is TRBV7-2, the J call TRBJ1-2; D remains ambiguous. Per the germline V gene, CDR1 is SGHTA and CDR2 is FQGNSA. This CDR3 spans 14 amino acids. CDR3 sequence: CASSLGRSNYGYTF. The CDR3 nucleotides read TGTGCCAGCAGCTTGGGGAGATCTAATTATGGCTACACCTTC.

This clone was observed a few times. The rearrangement links TRBV27 to TRBJ1-1, with D maybe TRBD1 (5 bases). The CDR3 runs 14 residues. Per the germline V gene, CDR1 is MNHEY and CDR2 is SMNVEV (reference sequence). The V and J ends lost 3 bases and 5 bases respectively, with 13 bases between them. The CDR3 bases are TGTGCCAGCAGTTTGGCCAGGGTGACGACTGAAGCTTTCTTT. Translating gives CASSLARVTTEAFF.

V and J are TRBV14 and TRBJ1-5; D ambiguous. The CDR3 runs 14 residues. Trimming cost V 4 bases and J 6 bases, with 13 bases left between them. Looked up from germline, CDR1 is SGHDN and CDR2 is FVKESK. DNA for the CDR3: TGTGCCAGCAGCCCGAGAGGGAAGGGTCAGCCCCAGCATTTT. This gives the protein CASSPRGKGQPQHF.

The rearrangement uses TRBV19 and TRBJ2-7, with D perhaps matching TRBD2 (6 bases). The germline V gene has CDR1 LNHDA and CDR2 SQIVND (reference sequence). The germline V and J ends were trimmed by 6 bases and 4 bases, with 16 bases remaining between them. The CDR3 contains 14 residues. The CDR3 is CASRPLAGTYEQYF. DNA of the CDR3: TGTGCCAGTAGACCGTTGGCAGGGACTTACGAGCAGTACTTC.

The chain employs TRBV5-1 and TRBJ2-7; D uncertain. Trimming removed 1 base at V and 2 bases at J, with 10 bases between. Germline V CDR1 and CDR2: SGHRS, YFSETQ. This CDR3 is 14 amino acids long. The CDR3, as DNA: TGCGCCAGCAGCTTGCGGCAGTCAACCTACGAGCAGTACTTC. Protein product: CASSLRQSTYEQYF.

This clone was observed a single time. This rearrangement joins TRBV4-1 to TRBJ1-4; D is perhaps TRBD1 (6 bases). V lost 2 bases and J lost 1, with 17 bases in between. Germline V gene sequence: CDR1 MGHRA, CDR2 YSYEKL. The CDR3 is made up of 18 amino acids. DNA of the CDR3: TGCGCCAGCAGCCAACAAGGGGGAAGTGGCTTAACTAATGAAAAACTGTTTTTT. The encoded protein is CASSQQGGSGLTNEKLFF.

The V gene is TRBV2, the J gene TRBJ2-1; D remains unclear. Germline CDR1 SNHLY, CDR2 FYNNEI. The V gene lost 8 bases and the J gene lost 5 bases, with 10 bases spanning the gap. The CDR3 runs to 12 residues. In DNA, the CDR3 is TGTGCCAGCCTAAAGAACGACAATGAGCAGTTCTTC. Translation: CASLKNDNEQFF. The full variable domain, with the rest looked up from reference TRBV2 and TRBJ2-1, is EPEVTQTPSHQVTQMGQEVILRCVPISNHLYFYWYRQILGQKVEFLVSFYNNEISEKSEIFDDQFSVERPDGSNFTLKIRSTKLEDSAMYFCASLKNDNEQFFGPGTRLTVL.

V and J are TRBV11-2 and TRBJ2-2; D is undetermined. The CDR3 length is 13 residues. Deletions cut 1 base from V and 4 bases from J, with 4 bases between. CDR1 is SGHAT, CDR2 FQNNGV, per germline. CDR3 DNA: TGTGCCAGCAGCTTAGCTTTCACCGGGGAGCTGTTTTTT. Amino acid sequence: CASSLAFTGELFF.

This rearrangement joins TRBV19 to TRBJ2-3; perhaps TRBD2 as D (6 bases). Germline-derived CDR1 and CDR2 are LNHDA and SQIVND (reference sequence). The CDR3 has 15 amino acids. V was cut by 5 bases and J by 1 base, with 13 bases left in between. The CDR3 is CASSRRERGTDTQYF. The CDR3 nucleotides are TGTGCCAGTAGTCGGAGGGAGCGGGGCACAGATACGCAGTATTTT.

This chain joins TRBV7-9 and TRBJ2-1, with 9 bases lining up with TRBD2. This CDR3 is 19 amino acids long. V was pared by 0 bases and J by 0 bases, with 9 bases of the junction left unmatched. Germline CDR1 is SEHNR and CDR2 is FQNEAQ (reference sequence). CDR3 DNA sequence: TGTGCCAGCAGCTTAGCGGGCGGGGGGGCAGTCGGCTCCTACAATGAGCAGTTCTTC. Translating gives CASSLAGGGAVGSYNEQFF.